Presented here are 2 T cell receptor beta chains from one specimen sequenced in a study of blood T cell repertoires in COVID-19 (dated by TCRdb to the early 2020s). To prepare the library, the immunoSEQ multiplex PCR assay was applied. TCRdb retrieved this table from immuneACCESS and kept in-frame rearrangements only. Not all clones are present; in checked studies, unresolved V genes account for under half, and no reason is known for the remainder. The sample table records approximately 300,000 clones; just over 85% of these occur just once. Around 4.6% of the sample lies in the top ten. What was sequenced was PBMCs or T cells enriched from blood (not recorded which). The source of these receptors is a man aged 25 to 45 who had recovered from COVID-19.

The chain joins TRBV14 to TRBJ1-1; 9 nucleotides line up with TRBD1. V trimming: 4 bases; J trimming: 2 bases; junction bases outside the gene matches: 8. Looked up from germline, CDR1 is SGHDN and CDR2 is FVKESK. The length of the CDR3 is 16 residues. The CDR3 DNA follows: TGTGCCAGCAGCCCGTTACGACAGGGGGGCAACACTGAAGCTTTCTTT. This encodes CASSPLRQGGNTEAFF.

This clone was seen only a few times. The gene calls are TRBV19 and TRBJ1-5; 7 nucleotides line up with TRBD1. The CDR3 is 13 residues long. The ends lost 4 bases at V and 13 bases at J; junction bases unmatched: 10. Germline CDR1 LNHDA, CDR2 SQIVND (reference sequence). This chain's CDR3 is CASSSDRVGGQHF. The DNA for the CDR3 is TGTGCCAGTAGTAGTGACAGGGTCGGGGGACAGCATTTT.